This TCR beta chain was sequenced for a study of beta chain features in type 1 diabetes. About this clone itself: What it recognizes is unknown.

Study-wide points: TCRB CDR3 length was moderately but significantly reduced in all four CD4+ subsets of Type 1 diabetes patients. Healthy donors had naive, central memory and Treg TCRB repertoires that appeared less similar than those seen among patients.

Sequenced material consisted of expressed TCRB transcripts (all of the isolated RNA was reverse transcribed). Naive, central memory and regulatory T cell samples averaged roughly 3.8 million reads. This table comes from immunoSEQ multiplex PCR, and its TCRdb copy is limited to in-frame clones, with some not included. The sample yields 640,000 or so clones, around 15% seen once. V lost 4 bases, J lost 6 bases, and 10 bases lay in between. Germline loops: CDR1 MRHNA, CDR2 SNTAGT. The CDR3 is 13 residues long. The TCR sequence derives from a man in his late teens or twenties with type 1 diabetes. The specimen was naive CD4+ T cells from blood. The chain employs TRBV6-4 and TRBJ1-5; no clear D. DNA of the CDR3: TGTGCCAGCAGTGGGGAGGGCGGTCAGCCCCAGCATTTT. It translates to CASSGEGGQPQHF.